This T cell receptor (beta chain) was identified during a study of T cells in Graves' hyperthyroidism and ophthalmopathy. Germline V gene sequence: CDR1 LNHDA, CDR2 SQIVND (reference sequence). The CDR3 spans 14 residues. This clonotype was detected a few times. Its antigen is still unknown. One end of the junction varies from germline; a read error may be responsible. Study observations and caveats: Within blood appeared most thyroid clonotypes that had expanded above 0.001.

RNA transcripts gave rise to amplified TCR beta CDR3 regions. An initial round of RT-PCR targeting the TCR CDR3 relied on the HTBI primer set. Via MiXCR, TCRdb re-called the multiplex PCR reads, giving one row per CDR3 protein. In the table there are more than 600,000 distinct CDR3 sequences, around 15% of which are singletons. The study defined stable Graves' hyperthyroidism as no ophthalmopathy progression within 18 months. Pregnant or lactating patients were excluded, as were those with uncontrolled infection or other autoimmune disease. Sequences were obtained from blood. This TCR came from a man aged 18 to 35 with Graves' hyperthyroidism. J is TRBJ1-2 and V is TRBV19; tentatively, D is TRBD1 (5 bases). The CDR3 DNA sequence: TGTGCCAGTAGTGTAGAATGGGGCAGGGATGGCTACACCTTC. Its translation: CASSVEWGRDGYTF.